Sequencing of this T cell receptor (beta chain) was carried out in a study of blood T cell repertoires in COVID-19. Across the study: There were acute and convalescent COVID-19 samples, and they came from the United States, Italy and Spain. Sample material is recorded as cDNA or gDNA derived from T cells, B-cell-depleted T cells, or PBMCs.

Generated by immunoSEQ multiplex PCR, the TCRdb table keeps only in-frame clones and is missing some. This table has 110,000 or so clones, about 86% appearing once. This CDR3 contains 16 residues. The germline V gene has CDR1 SGHRS and CDR2 YFSETQ. Trimming left V 4 bases short and J 0 bases short, with 16 bases between. The chain couples TRBV5-1 to TRBJ1-1, with D possibly TRBD1 on 6 matching bases. The sample consisted of peripheral blood. The source of this sequence is a woman between 45 and 65 years old with acute or convalescent COVID-19. For the CDR3, the DNA is TGCGCCAGCAGCGCGTCCCAGGGGCCTATGAACACTGAAGCTTTCTTT. Its translation is CASSASQGPMNTEAFF.